These T cell receptor beta chains were read from a single sample in a study of blood T cell repertoires in COVID-19. The method was immunoSEQ multiplex PCR; TCRdb's version includes in-frame clones alone and lacks a portion of them. The repertoire holds about 180,000 clones, about 80% seen once, with approximately 15% in the top ten. The specimen was PBMCs or T cells enriched from blood (not recorded which). Source of these receptors: a man aged 55 to 70 who had been exposed to COVID-19. CDR3s include the opening cysteine and the closing phenylalanine or tryptophan. A D gene is named only where the DNA matches it firmly. Clone size is shown for a subset of rows, as once, few, many or a class of expanded clone.

D	J	V	size	CDR3	DNA
-	TRBJ1-6	TRBV3-1/TRBV3-2	-	CASSSRDSILPLHF	TGTGCCAGCAGCTCTCGGGACTCTATATTACCCCTCCACTTT
TRBD1	TRBJ2-7	TRBV5-1	-	CASSSGQGYEQYF	TGCGCCAGCAGCTCGGGACAGGGGTACGAGCAGTACTTC
TRBD2	TRBJ2-3	TRBV10-3	-	CAINPIAGGVDTQYF	TGTGCCATCAACCCTATAGCGGGAGGGGTGGATACGCAGTATTTT
TRBD2	TRBJ2-7	TRBV5-1	-	CASSLVAGGPYEQYF	TGCGCCAGCAGCTTGGTAGCGGGAGGGCCGTACGAGCAGTACTTC
TRBD1	TRBJ1-3	TRBV7-6	-	CASSSTGASGNTIYF	TGTGCCAGCAGCTCGACAGGGGCCTCTGGAAACACCATATATTTT
-	TRBJ1-6	TRBV5-4	-	CASSSPAQGANSPLHF	TGTGCCAGCAGCTCCCCTGCACAGGGCGCAAATTCACCCCTCCACTTT
-	TRBJ2-1	TRBV5-4	-	CASSPSRLVADNEQFF	TGTGCCAGCAGTCCCTCTCGACTAGTCGCGGACAATGAGCAGTTCTTC
TRBD1	TRBJ2-3	TRBV11-1	-	CASSFSAGGTDTQYF	TGTGCCAGCAGCTTTTCCGCAGGGGGCACCGATACGCAGTATTTT
-	TRBJ2-3	TRBV6-5	-	CASPQASTDTQYF	TGTGCCAGCCCACAGGCTAGCACAGATACGCAGTATTTT
-	TRBJ1-5	TRBV2	-	CASRENRGNQPQHF	TGTGCCAGCAGAGAGAACAGGGGCAATCAGCCCCAGCATTTT
-	TRBJ2-5	TRBV19	once	CASSGRGGGGETQYF	TGTGCCAGTAGTGGGAGGGGAGGGGGAGGAGAGACCCAGTACTTC
-	TRBJ1-5	TRBV30	-	CAWSGGGNQPQHF	TGTGCCTGGAGTGGGGGGGGGAATCAGCCCCAGCATTTT
-	TRBJ1-2	TRBV28	-	CATVGEDINYGYTF	TGTGCCACGGTAGGGGAGGACATAAACTATGGCTACACCTTC
-	TRBJ2-3	TRBV6-5	once	CASSQRTAADTQYF	TGTGCCAGCAGTCAGCGGACAGCTGCAGATACGCAGTATTTT
-	TRBJ1-2	TRBV28	-	CASSSPQIGGYGYTF	TGTGCCAGCAGTTCACCCCAGATCGGGGGCTATGGCTACACCTTC
-	TRBJ2-1	TRBV29-1	-	CSVGGVDEQFF	TGCAGCGTTGGGGGGGTGGATGAGCAGTTCTTC
-	TRBJ1-1	TRBV7-9	-	CASSLFSVNTEAFF	TGTGCCAGCAGCCTATTTTCGGTGAACACTGAAGCTTTCTTT
-	TRBJ1-6	TRBV4-2	-	CASSQVTQGNSPLHF	TGTGCCAGCAGCCAAGTTACGCAGGGGAATTCACCCCTCCACTTT
-	TRBJ1-6	TRBV30	-	CAFLTGFNSPLHF	TGTGCCTTCCTCACAGGGTTCAACTCACCCCTCCACTTT
TRBD1	TRBJ1-1	TRBV11-2	few	CASSQQQGNEAFF	TGTGCCAGCAGCCAGCAACAGGGGAATGAAGCTTTCTTT
TRBD1	TRBJ2-2	TRBV23-1	-	CASSKTGESPMGLLDTGELFF	TGCGCCAGCAGTAAAACAGGGGAAAGCCCTATGGGGCTACTAGACACCGGGGAGCTGTTTTTT
-	TRBJ2-5	TRBV11-1	once	CASSPPASETQYF	TGTGCCAGCAGCCCACCAGCGTCAGAGACCCAGTACTTC
-	TRBJ2-7	TRBV28	-	CASSLSGGRVEGYF	TGTGCCAGCAGTTTATCCGGGGGTCGGGTCGAGGGGTACTTC
-	TRBJ1-6	TRBV5-1	-	CASSLESLGGSSYNSPLHF	TGCGCCAGCAGCTTGGAAAGTCTTGGGGGCAGCTCCTATAATTCACCCCTCCACTTT
-	TRBJ1-2	TRBV14	-	CASSQEIILGRGYTF	TGTGCCAGCAGCCAAGAGATCATTCTTGGGCGCGGCTACACCTTC
TRBD2	TRBJ2-5	TRBV5-1	once	CASSLAASGGTETQYF	TGCGCCAGCAGCTTGGCGGCCTCCGGGGGGACAGAGACCCAGTACTTC
-	TRBJ1-3	TRBV11-2	-	CASSDWDTFSGNTIYF	TGTGCCAGCAGCGATTGGGACACTTTCTCTGGAAACACCATATATTTT
TRBD2	TRBJ2-1	TRBV7-6	-	CASSSQTSGMGSYNEQFF	TGTGCCAGCAGCTCCCAGACTAGCGGGATGGGTTCCTACAATGAGCAGTTCTTC
-	TRBJ1-5	TRBV25-1	-	CASSESDSYSNQPQHF	TGTGCCAGCAGTGAATCTGATAGTTATAGCAATCAGCCCCAGCATTTT
TRBD1	TRBJ1-1	TRBV12-5	-	CASGLGQGAGTEAFF	TGTGCTAGTGGTTTGGGACAGGGGGCGGGAACTGAAGCTTTCTTT
-	TRBJ1-4	TRBV6-1	-	CASSEANGNEKLFF	TGTGCCAGCAGTGAAGCCAACGGGAATGAAAAACTGTTTTTT
TRBD2	TRBJ2-1	TRBV7-2	-	CASSSLGLAGNNEQFF	TGTGCCAGCAGCTCCTTGGGGCTAGCGGGAAACAATGAGCAGTTCTTC
TRBD1	TRBJ1-6	TRBV19	-	CASSKLTLDRVGNSPLHF	TGTGCCAGTAGTAAGCTTACCCTGGACAGGGTAGGGAATTCACCCCTCCACTTT
TRBD2	TRBJ2-2	TRBV14	-	CASSQVRGGTGELFF	TGTGCCAGCAGCCAAGTACGGGGGGGAACCGGGGAGCTGTTTTTT
TRBD1	TRBJ2-3	TRBV7-7	-	CASSPRGTGMTDTQYF	TGTGCCAGCAGCCCCCGAGGGACAGGGATGACAGATACGCAGTATTTT
-	TRBJ2-6	TRBV11-1	-	CASSVGGAGANVLTF	TGTGCCAGCAGCGTAGGGGGAGCTGGGGCCAACGTCCTGACTTTC
TRBD1	TRBJ2-2	TRBV29-1	-	CSVDPGQGFTGELFF	TGCAGCGTAGACCCGGGACAGGGCTTTACCGGGGAGCTGTTTTTT
-	TRBJ1-2	TRBV28	-	CASSLSYGYTF	TGTGCCAGCAGTTTGAGCTATGGCTACACCTTC
-	TRBJ1-4	TRBV10-3	-	CAISPTRSNEKLFF	TGTGCCATCAGCCCGACACGTTCTAATGAAAAACTGTTTTTT
-	TRBJ1-3	TRBV6-1	-	CASSEEGGRSGNTIYF	TGTGCCAGCAGTGAAGAGGGAGGCCGCTCTGGAAACACCATATATTTT
-	TRBJ1-1	TRBV28	-	CASSLGRGNTEAFF	TGTGCCAGCAGTTTAGGTCGAGGGAACACTGAAGCTTTCTTT
TRBD1	TRBJ2-3	TRBV9	-	CASSPLQGAGDTQYF	TGTGCCAGCAGCCCCTTACAGGGGGCCGGAGATACGCAGTATTTT
-	TRBJ2-3	TRBV25-1	-	CASSETGDTQYF	TGTGCCAGCAGTGAGACAGGAGATACGCAGTATTTT
TRBD2	TRBJ2-7	TRBV12-5	once	CASGNSGSYEQYF	TGTGCTAGTGGGAATAGCGGGAGCTACGAGCAGTACTTC
TRBD2	TRBJ2-1	TRBV30	-	CAWSGLGNYNEQFF	TGTGCCTGGTCGGGACTAGGGAACTACAATGAGCAGTTCTTC
TRBD1	TRBJ2-3	TRBV30	-	CAWSLGQGGSTDTQYF	TGTGCCTGGAGCCTCGGACAGGGCGGGAGCACAGATACGCAGTATTTT
-	TRBJ2-7	TRBV6-5	-	CASSYSAGTYEQYF	TGTGCCAGCAGTTACTCCGCAGGAACCTACGAGCAGTACTTC
-	TRBJ2-7	TRBV13	-	CASSLGRGRVYEQYF	TGTGCCAGCAGCTTAGGCCGGGGTAGGGTGTACGAGCAGTACTTC
TRBD1	TRBJ2-7	TRBV10-3	-	CASGGRLSYEQYF	TGTGCCTCAGGGGGTCGACTCTCCTACGAGCAGTACTTC
TRBD1	TRBJ1-5	TRBV30	-	CACQGQGNQPQHF	TGTGCCTGCCAAGGACAGGGCAATCAGCCCCAGCATTTT